The entry below gives a single TCR beta chain sequence along with its context. Its target is not known. This sample was taken from a study of OX40 agonist ivuxolimab in advanced cancers. Study-level background: Patients with prior anti-PD-1, anti-PD-L1 or anti-CTLA-4 therapy were eligible; less than 50% had some. Partial responses occurred in three patients (one hepatocellular carcinoma, two cutaneous melanoma). The study, taken as a whole, reports: At doses 0.1 to 3.0 mg/kg, CD4+ and CD8+ clones expanded. Expanded peripheral T cells had an undetermined antigen specificity.

Per the germline V gene, CDR1 is MDHEN and CDR2 is SYDVKM. The CDR3 is made up of 14 amino acids. The ends were cut back, 6 bases at V and 6 bases at J, with 15 bases in the middle. Here immunoSEQ multiplex PCR was the method, and the copy in TCRdb shows in-frame clones only, minus some. The sample contains fewer than 45,000 clones, about four fifths of which appear only once. V usage is TRBV28 and J usage is TRBJ1-5; tentatively, D is TRBD1 (6 bases). This TCR was recovered from an adult with an advanced solid tumor such as melanoma, head and neck, liver or kidney cancer. The sample consisted of CD4+ or CD8+ T cells sorted from blood, taken in a trial of the OX40 agonist ivuxolimab. As DNA, the CDR3 is TGTGCCAGCAGGGAACAGGGAGGTATTCAGCCCCAGCATTTT. Its translation is CASREQGGIQPQHF.